This passage covers 23 T cell receptor beta chains from one sample sequenced in a study of blood T cell repertoires in COVID-19. Using immunoSEQ multiplex PCR, the repertoire was profiled, and TCRdb retains in-frame clones only, with some absent. The sample lists 200,000 to 300,000 clones, about 85% occurring once. Sequenced sample: peripheral blood. These receptors all stem from a man aged 55 to 70 with acute or convalescent COVID-19.

V gene TRBV11-2 combines with J gene TRBJ2-3; TRBD1 aligns across 8 bases. CDR1 and CDR2 from the germline V gene are SGHAT and FQNNGV. This CDR3 has 18 amino acids. V lost 2 bases and J lost 5; bases outside the gene matches: 15. Written as DNA, the CDR3 is TGTGCCAGCAGCTTATCCCCTCTATTGCAGGGGGCAGAAGATACGCAGTATTTT. It codes for CASSLSPLLQGAEDTQYF.

CDR3 sequence (DNA): TGCGCCACCTCTAGCGGGGTGAACACCGGGGAGCTGTTTTTT. Amino acid sequence: CATSSGVNTGELFF. The chain uses TRBV5-1 and TRBJ2-2, with 9 bases aligning to TRBD2. This CDR3 spans 14 amino acids. The J segment lost 1 base and the V segment lost 9 bases, leaving 4 bases of the junction unmatched. The germline V gene has CDR1 SGHRS and CDR2 YFSETQ.

The V call is TRBV19, the J call TRBJ1-2; 7 nucleotides match TRBD1. The CDR3 is 17 amino acids. The V gene end was trimmed by 2 bases and the J gene end by 2 bases; junction bases not matched to a gene: 11. CDR1 LNHDA and CDR2 SQIVND come from the germline V gene (reference sequence). The CDR3 DNA sequence: TGTGCCAGTAGTATACCCCGGGCAGGGGGAAAAAACTATGGCTACACCTTC. This translates into CASSIPRAGGKNYGYTF.

A few counts support this clone. The J gene is TRBJ2-7, the V gene TRBV6-2 or TRBV6-3; 9 nucleotides match TRBD1. The CDR3 covers 15 residues. The V gene's germline CDR1 is MNHEY and CDR2 SVGEGT. V shed 4 bases, J shed 5 bases, and the junction held 9 bases outside the gene matches. CDR3 nucleotide sequence: TGTGCCAGCAGTTCCCTCGGGACAGGGTACCACGAGCAGTACTTC. It codes for CASSSLGTGYHEQYF.

This clone came up a few times. The gene calls are TRBV5-8 and TRBJ1-4, with a weak D call TRBD1 (5 bases). The CDR3 consists of 13 residues. V was shortened by 6 bases and J by 7 bases, with 13 bases between the two germline ends. Germline V CDR1 and CDR2: SGHTS, YDEGEE. The CDR3 sequence is CASTGGDPEKLFF. The CDR3 DNA follows: TGTGCCAGCACCGGGGGGGACCCTGAAAAACTGTTTTTT.

The chain combines TRBV11-3 with TRBJ2-3; TRBD1 agrees at 7 bases. This CDR3 contains 13 residues. Unmatched junction bases numbered 9, after V lost 5 bases and J lost 10 bases. Germline CDR1 and CDR2: SGHNT and YENEEA. The CDR3 sequence: CASSPSLGQAQYF. CDR3 DNA: TGTGCCAGCAGCCCGAGCCTCGGACAGGCGCAGTATTTT.

The sample holds a few counts of this clone. The chain employs TRBV5-1 and TRBJ1-6; D unresolved. CDR1 and CDR2 (germline): SGHRS, YFSETQ. V lost 0 bases and J 3 bases, leaving 4 bases between the germline ends. This CDR3 spans 14 amino acids. The CDR3 is CASSLAGYNSPLHF. In DNA, the CDR3 is TGCGCCAGCAGCTTGGCCGGCTATAATTCACCCCTCCACTTT.

The gene calls are TRBV6-1 and TRBJ1-1, with D possibly matching TRBD1 (5 bases). The germline V gene encodes CDR1 MNHNS and CDR2 SASEGT. V lost 0 bases and J lost 8, with 7 bases in between. The CDR3 covers 12 residues. The CDR3 protein is CASSEARQEAFF. DNA for the CDR3: TGTGCCAGCAGTGAAGCGCGACAGGAAGCTTTCTTT.

The rearrangement links TRBV6-7 to TRBJ2-4; TRBD2 aligns across 16 bases. TRBV6-7 falls under the ORF class, with uncertain function. This CDR3 is built from 21 residues. The V gene end was trimmed by 9 bases and the J gene end by 1 base; junction bases not matched to a gene: 18. The CDR3 coding sequence is TGTGCCAGGGGCCCCCCCGTCGCCGGGACTAGCGGGAGGGCCGCCAAAAACATTCAGTACTTC. Its translation is CARGPPVAGTSGRAAKNIQYF.

This chain links TRBV11-3 with TRBJ2-3; TRBD2 aligns across 7 bases. CDR1 is SGHNT and CDR2 is YENEEA in the germline V gene. This CDR3 comprises 19 residues. Trimming removed 2 bases from V and 0 bases from J; junction bases left unmatched: 14. The CDR3 loop reads CASSLLPARGSGSTDTQYF. The CDR3 DNA reads TGTGCCAGCAGCTTACTACCCGCCCGAGGTAGCGGGAGCACAGATACGCAGTATTTT. Variable domain in full (rest from reference TRBV11-3 and TRBJ2-3): EAGVVQSPRYKIIEKKQPVAFWCNPISGHNTLYWYLQNLGQGPELLIRYENEEAVDDSQLPKDRFSAERLKGVDSTLKIQPAELGDSAVYLCASSLLPARGSGSTDTQYFGPGTRLTVL.

The chain carries TRBV5-1 and TRBJ1-6, with D tentatively TRBD1 (6 bases). The V gene's germline CDR1 is SGHRS and CDR2 YFSETQ. The CDR3 is 15 residues long. Trimming removed 0 bases at V and 10 bases at J, with 14 bases between. CDR3 coding DNA: TGCGCCAGCAGCTTGGAGGGGGGGGAAGGATCACCCCTCCACTTT. Translating gives CASSLEGGEGSPLHF.

CDR3 DNA: TGTGCCAGCAGAAGCCAGGGACTAGCGGGAGGGTTCAATGAGCAGTTCTTC. It translates to CASRSQGLAGGFNEQFF. The V gene is TRBV2, the J gene TRBJ2-1; 16 nucleotides align to TRBD2. Trimming at V came to 6 bases and at J to 6 bases, leaving 8 bases not matched to a gene. The CDR3 runs to 17 residues. Germline CDR1 is SNHLY and CDR2 is FYNNEI. The complete variable domain, with remaining parts taken from reference TRBV2 and TRBJ2-1, reads EPEVTQTPSHQVTQMGQEVILRCVPISNHLYFYWYRQILGQKVEFLVSFYNNEISEKSEIFDDQFSVERPDGSNFTLKIRSTKLEDSAMYFCASRSQGLAGGFNEQFFGPGTRLTVL.

V gene TRBV7-3 combines with J gene TRBJ1-2; a weak D match, TRBD1 (6 bases). The germline V and J ends were trimmed by 4 bases and 4 bases, with 16 bases remaining between them. The CDR3 is 15 residues long. Germline lookup yields CDR1 SGHTA and CDR2 FQGTGA. This CDR3 is CASSSPGTHAYGYTF. DNA for the CDR3: TGTGCCAGCAGCTCACCCGGGACACACGCCTATGGCTACACCTTC.

This chain links TRBV27 with TRBJ2-7, with TRBD2 matching over 7 bases. The junction had 6 bases not matched to a gene; V was cut back by 4 bases and J by 0 bases. The CDR3 extends over 15 amino acids. The germline V gene has CDR1 MNHEY and CDR2 SMNVEV (reference sequence). The CDR3 DNA follows: TGTGCCAGCAGTTCCTTAGCGGGCAGCTCCTACGAGCAGTACTTC. Residues: CASSSLAGSSYEQYF.

The CDR3 sequence is CASSFGQATNEKLFF. For the CDR3, the DNA is TGTGCCAGCAGTTTCGGACAAGCAACTAATGAAAAACTGTTTTTT. This rearrangement joins TRBV6-6 to TRBJ1-4, with D perhaps TRBD1 (5 bases). Germline CDR1 MNHNY, CDR2 SVGAGI (reference sequence). V lost 4 bases and J 0 bases, leaving 9 bases between the germline ends. The CDR3 sequence is 15 residues long.

V and J are TRBV5-1 and TRBJ1-2; 10 positions agree with TRBD1. The CDR3 is 14 amino acids. CDR1 is SGHRS and CDR2 is YFSETQ in the germline V gene. V shed 3 bases, J shed 4 bases, and the junction held 3 bases outside the gene matches. CDR3 sequence (DNA): TGCGCCAGCAGCTCGGACAGGGGGGGCTATGGCTACACCTTC. Protein sequence: CASSSDRGGYGYTF.

J is TRBJ1-6 and V is TRBV7-8; 10 bases are shared with TRBD1. The CDR3 length is 15 residues. V was pared by 4 bases and J by 9 bases, with 6 bases of the junction left unmatched. The germline gives CDR1 SGHVS, CDR2 FQNEAQ. DNA of the CDR3: TGTGCCAGCAGCTCATGGGGACAGGGGTTTTCACCCCTCCACTTT. The encoded protein is CASSSWGQGFSPLHF.

The chain uses TRBV5-4 and TRBJ2-5; 8 bases match TRBD1. The CDR3 runs to 18 residues. With 0 bases clipped from V and 5 bases from J, the junction kept 15 bases outside the gene matches. Looked up from germline, CDR1 is SGHNT and CDR2 is YYREEE (reference sequence). In DNA form, the CDR3 reads TGTGCCAGCAGCTTGGACCCCGGAGGGCAGGGGGCGCGTGAGACCCAGTACTTC. Translation gives CASSLDPGGQGARETQYF.

The chain has TRBV12-3 or TRBV12-4 and TRBJ1-1, with 10 bases matching TRBD1. V lost 6 bases, J lost 6 bases, and 4 bases stayed unmatched. This CDR3 is built from 13 residues. The CDR3 loop reads CASRRQGAPEAFF. DNA of the CDR3: TGTGCCAGCAGGAGACAGGGGGCCCCTGAAGCTTTCTTT.

The chain carries TRBV7-3 and TRBJ2-2; tentative D call: TRBD1 (6 bases). The CDR3 is 14 amino acids. Trimming shortened V by 4 bases and J by 3 bases, and 9 bases separated the two germline ends. Germline lookup yields CDR1 SGHTA and CDR2 FQGTGA. This CDR3 is CASSSGQHTGELFF. The DNA of the CDR3 is TGTGCCAGCAGCTCTGGACAGCACACCGGGGAGCTGTTTTTT.

This clone was seen only once. V usage is TRBV5-1 and J usage is TRBJ2-1; TRBD2 matches at 12 bases. J gave up 11 bases and V 7 bases, and 16 bases lay outside the gene matches. This CDR3 has 16 residues. CDR1 is SGHRS, CDR2 YFSETQ, per germline. This CDR3 reads CASRRSASGGEMKQFF. CDR3 sequence (DNA): TGCGCCAGCCGCCGCTCGGCTAGCGGGGGGGAAATGAAGCAGTTCTTC.

The V gene is TRBV7-6, the J gene TRBJ2-5; 9 bases line up with TRBD1. CDR3 length equals 14 residues. Germline V gene lookup returns CDR1 SGHVS and CDR2 FNYEAQ. J lost 2 bases, V lost 5 bases, and 3 bases had no gene match. CDR3 loop: CASSPGQGQETQYF. In DNA, the CDR3 is TGTGCCAGCAGCCCCGGACAGGGGCAAGAGACCCAGTACTTC.

The V and J genes are TRBV18 and TRBJ1-4; perhaps TRBD1 as D (6 bases). V lost 6 bases and J 0 bases, leaving 11 bases between the germline ends. The germline CDR1 and CDR2 sequences are KGHSH and LQKENI. This CDR3 has 15 amino acids. This CDR3 is CASSLQGPTNEKLFF. CDR3 in DNA: TGTGCCAGCTCGCTACAGGGCCCAACTAATGAAAAACTGTTTTTT.